This note documents a single TCR beta chain sequence. Its antigen is undetermined. MiXCR, applied by TCRdb to the 5' RACE reads, yields one record per CDR3 protein. The sample includes 600,000 to 700,000 distinct CDR3 sequences, about 20% of them seen just once. The sample belongs to a study of identical twins. The ends were cut back, 5 bases at V and 0 bases at J, with 11 bases in the middle. Germline-derived CDR1 and CDR2 are LGHDT and YNNKEL (reference sequence). CDR3 length: 15 residues. Findings and limits, study-wide: Models underestimated out-of-frame TCR alpha sharing in monozygotic twins.

Every donor was a healthy Caucasian. This same sample was also taken into another study, of T cells expressing NK-cell markers. That report adds: Beta-chain profiling covered CD3+CD56+NKG2C+, CD3+CD56+NKG2C- and CD3+CD56-NKG2C+ sorted subsets. Roughly 1.0-8% of CD8+ T cells in six or seven donors belonged to dominant NKG2C+ clonotypes.

This chain uses TRBV3-1 with TRBJ2-1; the D is unclear. The source material was PBMCs. This TCR was recovered from a woman between 18 and 29 years old in good health. The CDR3 reads CASSKMGNSYNEQFF. Here the CDR3 DNA reads TGTGCCAGCAGCAAAATGGGGAACTCCTACAATGAGCAGTTCTTC.